This T cell receptor (beta chain) is from a study of cytomegalovirus exposure and HLA in healthy donors. The overall study: In a previous analysis, more than 90 million unique TCR beta sequences were found from 150 million to 200 million T cells.

Points on this clone: The antigen is unknown.

Study-wide results and caveats: Most CMV-associated TCR beta chains appeared HLA-restricted in a later analysis.

The PCR was carried out with 60 Vbeta primers and 13 Jbeta primers. Repertoires were generated with immunoSEQ multiplex PCR, while TCRdb's copy carries only in-frame clones and drops some. Of approximately 78,000 clones in the sample, about 81% were seen once. This CDR3 comprises 15 residues. V shed 2 bases and J 5 bases; nucleotides not matched to a gene: 6. Per the germline V gene, CDR1 is SGHNT and CDR2 is YYREEE (reference sequence). The chain has TRBV5-4 and TRBJ2-2; 7 nucleotides line up with TRBD1. Sequenced material: PBMCs. This TCR derives from a woman in her forties or fifties in good health and CMV-seronegative. In DNA, the CDR3 is TGTGCCAGCAGCTTTCATCCAGGGGGTACCGGGGAGCTGTTTTTT. Amino acid sequence: CASSFHPGGTGELFF.